The entry that follows covers one T cell receptor (beta chain) sequence. Produced via immunoSEQ multiplex PCR; TCRdb's table is partial and in-frame only. The table records about 120,000 clones, 90% of them present only once. These data originate in a study of blood T cell repertoires in COVID-19. Germline CDR1 reads MDHEN; CDR2 reads SYDVKM. The CDR3 has 13 amino acids. V lost 6 bases and J lost 0, with 8 bases in between. This sequence originates from a woman in her sixties with COVID-19, enrolled during active disease. The sequenced material came from peripheral blood. The chain uses TRBV28 and TRBJ1-2; TRBD1 might be the D (5 bases). CDR3 sequence: CASRPTANYGYTF. In DNA form, the CDR3 reads TGTGCCAGCAGGCCGACAGCTAACTATGGCTACACCTTC.